There are a few counts of the clone carrying this T cell receptor (beta chain). Its antigen is undetermined. Constant-region reverse primers amplified full-length variable regions, followed by semi-nested Nested Universal Primer A PCR. Each CDR3 protein is one row after TCRdb ran MiXCR on the 5' RACE reads. This table holds just under 65,000 distinct CDR3 sequences, roughly 22% found once. The V gene's germline CDR1 is SQVTM and CDR2 ANQGSEA. Trimming took off 5 bases at V and 1 base at J, with 8 bases between the two ends. The CDR3 extends over 12 amino acids. Study observations and caveats: Tumor-infiltrating Treg TCR alpha and beta sequences overlapped most with tumor naive CD4+ T cells, then blood naive.

The TCR sequence derives from a female donor with breast cancer. The rearrangement joins TRBV29-1 to TRBJ1-1; D gene uncertain. The sequenced material came from memory CD4+ T cells sorted from a lymph node. The subset is: memory CD4+ T cells, CD4+CD45RO+CD25-. The CDR3 bases are TGCAGCGTTTGGGCCGGGAACACTGAAGCTTTCTTT. This translates into CSVWAGNTEAFF.